Listed below are T cell receptor beta chains from one sample, sequenced in a study of blood T cell repertoires in COVID-19. Sequencing was performed with immunoSEQ multiplex PCR; in TCRdb, only in-frame clones are kept and a portion is missing. The table lists roughly 150,000 clones, around 85% of them singletons. The sample comprised peripheral blood. These receptors originate from a woman aged 70 to 79 with acute or convalescent COVID-19. CDR3s include the opening cysteine and the closing phenylalanine or tryptophan. A D gene is named only where the DNA matches it firmly. Clone size is shown for a subset of rows, as once, few, many or a class of expanded clone.

v_call	clone_size	j_call	d_call	cdr3_nt	cdr3_aa
TRBV5-4	.	TRBJ1-5	.	TGTGCCAGCAGCTTTATTCAGCCCCAGCATTTT	CASSFIQPQHF
TRBV11-2	.	TRBJ2-1	.	TGTGCCAGCAGCTTAGGCGGTACCTACAATGAGCAGTTCTTC	CASSLGGTYNEQFF
TRBV7-2	.	TRBJ1-1	.	TGTGCCAGCAGCTTAGCTCCAGGGAACACTGAAGCTTTCTTT	CASSLAPGNTEAFF
TRBV7-2	.	TRBJ1-1	.	TGTGCCAGCAGCTTAAACTTCGCGGTGAACACTGAAGCTTTCTTT	CASSLNFAVNTEAFF
TRBV28	.	TRBJ1-2	TRBD1	TGTGCCAGCAGTTTAGACAGGGTTTGGGGCTACACCTTC	CASSLDRVWGYTF
TRBV6-5	.	TRBJ1-1	.	TGTGCCAGCAGTTACCGACGGGGAAACACTGAAGCTTTCTTT	CASSYRRGNTEAFF
TRBV6-2/TRBV6-3	.	TRBJ1-4	.	TGTGCCAGCAGCCACTTGTTGGGGGCCACTAATGAAAAACTGTTTTTT	CASSHLLGATNEKLFF
TRBV2	.	TRBJ2-3	TRBD2	TGTGCCGGGACTAGCGGGGGGCAAGATACGCAGTATTTT	CAGTSGGQDTQYF
TRBV14	.	TRBJ2-5	TRBD1	TGTGCCAGCAGCCGAGAAACCGGGACAGTGGCGCAAGAGACCCAGTACTTC	CASSRETGTVAQETQYF
TRBV7-2	.	TRBJ1-1	TRBD1	TGTGCCAGCAGCGACAGGGGTTTGTACACTGAAGCTTTCTTT	CASSDRGLYTEAFF
TRBV10-3	once	TRBJ2-1	.	TGTGCCATCAGTGAGCCTAATATTAGAGAGCAGTTCTTC	CAISEPNIREQFF
TRBV5-1	.	TRBJ2-6	.	TGCGCCAGCAGCCCATACTCCCCGGGACAACTTCTAGCTGGGGCCAACGTCCTGACTTTC	CASSPYSPGQLLAGANVLTF
TRBV7-9	.	TRBJ1-2	TRBD1	TGTGCCATTAGCGAGGGGGCTAGGTCCTATGGCTACACCTTC	CAISEGARSYGYTF
TRBV18	.	TRBJ2-4	.	TGTGCCAGCTCACCAGTAGAGGGTGCGAACATTCAGTACTTC	CASSPVEGANIQYF
TRBV7-3	.	TRBJ2-7	TRBD1	TGTGCCAGCAGCAACAGGGGACCCCCCTACGAGCAGTACTTC	CASSNRGPPYEQYF
TRBV7-9	.	TRBJ1-4	.	TGTGCCAGCAGCTTAGGGAGGGGTTTTGGGACTAATGAAAAACTGTTTTTT	CASSLGRGFGTNEKLFF
TRBV29-1	.	TRBJ2-4	TRBD2	TGCAGCGTGGGAAAGCGGGGATTAGCCAAAAACATTCAGTACTTC	CSVGKRGLAKNIQYF
TRBV21-1	.	TRBJ2-3	.	TGTGCCAGCAGCAAGGGACTAGGACTCTATAGCACAGATACGCAGTATTTT	CASSKGLGLYSTDTQYF
TRBV7-9	.	TRBJ1-2	.	TGTGCCAGCAGCTCGGGACTGAGTAACTATGGCTACACCTTC	CASSSGLSNYGYTF
TRBV15	.	TRBJ2-3	.	TGTGCCACCAGCAGAGCCCGCCGGGAAGATACGCAGTATTTT	CATSRARREDTQYF
TRBV27	.	TRBJ1-2	.	TGTGCCAGCAGACTCTCTCAGGAATGGGGCTACACCTTC	CASRLSQEWGYTF
TRBV6-5	.	TRBJ2-1	TRBD1	TGTGCCAGCAGAAGACAGGGGTCCACGAACAATGAGCAGTTCTTC	CASRRQGSTNNEQFF
TRBV3-1/TRBV3-2	.	TRBJ1-3	.	TGTGCCAGCAGCCAATTTGTGGGACACAGCTCTGGAAACACCATATATTTT	CASSQFVGHSSGNTIYF
TRBV14	.	TRBJ1-1	.	TGTGCCAGCAGCCGACAGGCTTGGTATCAGGGCTCTACTACTGAAGCTTTCTTT	CASSRQAWYQGSTTEAFF
TRBV6-5	.	TRBJ1-6	.	TGTGCCAGCAGTTACCAGGGGAACGATAATTCACCCCTCCACTTT	CASSYQGNDNSPLHF
TRBV9	.	TRBJ2-1	TRBD2	TGTGCCAGCAGCGTAGGGGGGGGCTCCTACAATGAGCAGTTCTTC	CASSVGGGSYNEQFF
TRBV30	.	TRBJ2-7	TRBD2	TGTGCCTCCTCAGCGGGGCTAGCGGGGGCCGCCTACGAGCAGTACTTC	CASSAGLAGAAYEQYF
TRBV4-3	.	TRBJ2-7	.	TGCGCCAGCAGCCAAGATCGGCCGGGCGAGCAGTACTTC	CASSQDRPGEQYF
TRBV19	.	TRBJ1-2	TRBD1	TGTGCCAGTAGTCGGAACACAGGGGTCTATGGCTACACCTTC	CASSRNTGVYGYTF
TRBV7-2	.	TRBJ1-2	.	TGTGCCAGCAGCCCAATTCCCGGTGGCTATGGCTACACCTTC	CASSPIPGGYGYTF
TRBV11-2	.	TRBJ1-1	.	TGTGCCAGCAGCCTTGGACAGAACACTGAAGCTTTCTTT	CASSLGQNTEAFF
TRBV7-2	.	TRBJ1-3	.	TGTGCCAGCAGCTCCAGCTCTGGAAACACCATATATTTT	CASSSSSGNTIYF
TRBV5-4	.	TRBJ1-2	.	TGTGCCAGCAGCTTGATCAGTAACTATGGCTACACCTTC	CASSLISNYGYTF
TRBV7-2	.	TRBJ1-4	TRBD1	TGTGCCAGCAGCTTAGGTGACAGGGGTGGAAAACTGTTTTTT	CASSLGDRGGKLFF
TRBV5-8	.	TRBJ2-6	.	TGTGCCAGCAGCCCTAGGTTCGGGGGCTCTGGGGCCAACGTCCTGACTTTC	CASSPRFGGSGANVLTF
TRBV7-9	.	TRBJ2-2	TRBD1	TGTGCCAGCAGCTTAGTGGCAGGGGGTCCCGGGGAGCTGTTTTTT	CASSLVAGGPGELFF
TRBV25-1	.	TRBJ2-3	.	TGTGCCAGCAGTTCGGGGGTCTTACGCACAGATACGCAGTATTTT	CASSSGVLRTDTQYF
TRBV11-2	.	TRBJ1-2	TRBD1	TGTGCCAGCAGCTTAGATCAGGGGGCAGGTGGCTACACCTTC	CASSLDQGAGGYTF
TRBV2	.	TRBJ1-6	.	TGTGCCAGCCTCGAGACCAGGGGCTATAATTCACCCCTCCACTTT	CASLETRGYNSPLHF
TRBV6-5	.	TRBJ2-1	.	TGTGCCAGCAGCCCCTCCCGGGGGAATGAGCAGTTCTTC	CASSPSRGNEQFF
TRBV18	few	TRBJ1-6	.	TGTGCCAGCTCACCACAGGGGGAAGGGTCACCCCTCCACTTT	CASSPQGEGSPLHF
TRBV9	.	TRBJ1-5	TRBD1	TGTGCCAGCAGCCCGGACAGGGTGGTGGGTCAGCCCCAGCATTTT	CASSPDRVVGQPQHF
TRBV20-1	.	TRBJ2-5	TRBD1	TGCAGTGCTAGTATAGGACAGGCACAAGAGACCCAGTACTTC	CSASIGQAQETQYF
TRBV5-4	.	TRBJ1-1	TRBD1	TGTGCCAGCAGCCCATTACAGGGGGCGCCCACTGAAGCTTTCTTT	CASSPLQGAPTEAFF
TRBV29-1	.	TRBJ2-5	.	TGCAGCGTTGGGGGCGACAGGATCCAAGAGACCCAGTACTTC	CSVGGDRIQETQYF
TRBV6-6	.	TRBJ1-2	.	TGTGCCAGCAGTCGCTTACCCAGGGAGGAGGGCTATGGCTACACCTTC	CASSRLPREEGYGYTF
TRBV5-8	.	TRBJ1-5	.	TGTGCCAGCAGTTACGGGGAAAACGGCAATCAGCCCCAGCATTTT	CASSYGENGNQPQHF